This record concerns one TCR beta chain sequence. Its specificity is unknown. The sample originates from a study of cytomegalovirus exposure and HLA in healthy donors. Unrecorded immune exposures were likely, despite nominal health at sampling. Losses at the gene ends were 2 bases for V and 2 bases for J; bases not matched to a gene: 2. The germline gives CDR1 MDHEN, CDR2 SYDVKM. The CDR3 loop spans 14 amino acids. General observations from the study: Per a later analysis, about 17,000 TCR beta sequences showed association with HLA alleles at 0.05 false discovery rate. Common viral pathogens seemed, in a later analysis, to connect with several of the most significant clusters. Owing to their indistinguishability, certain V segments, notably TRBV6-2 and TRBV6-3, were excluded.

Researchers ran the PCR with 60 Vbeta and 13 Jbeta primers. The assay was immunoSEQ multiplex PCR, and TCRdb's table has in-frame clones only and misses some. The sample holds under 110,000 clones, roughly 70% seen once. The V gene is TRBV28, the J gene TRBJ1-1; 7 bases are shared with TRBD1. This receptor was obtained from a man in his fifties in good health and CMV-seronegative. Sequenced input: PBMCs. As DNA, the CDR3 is TGTGCCAGCAGTTTAGGGACAGACAACACTGAAGCTTTCTTT. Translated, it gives CASSLGTDNTEAFF.